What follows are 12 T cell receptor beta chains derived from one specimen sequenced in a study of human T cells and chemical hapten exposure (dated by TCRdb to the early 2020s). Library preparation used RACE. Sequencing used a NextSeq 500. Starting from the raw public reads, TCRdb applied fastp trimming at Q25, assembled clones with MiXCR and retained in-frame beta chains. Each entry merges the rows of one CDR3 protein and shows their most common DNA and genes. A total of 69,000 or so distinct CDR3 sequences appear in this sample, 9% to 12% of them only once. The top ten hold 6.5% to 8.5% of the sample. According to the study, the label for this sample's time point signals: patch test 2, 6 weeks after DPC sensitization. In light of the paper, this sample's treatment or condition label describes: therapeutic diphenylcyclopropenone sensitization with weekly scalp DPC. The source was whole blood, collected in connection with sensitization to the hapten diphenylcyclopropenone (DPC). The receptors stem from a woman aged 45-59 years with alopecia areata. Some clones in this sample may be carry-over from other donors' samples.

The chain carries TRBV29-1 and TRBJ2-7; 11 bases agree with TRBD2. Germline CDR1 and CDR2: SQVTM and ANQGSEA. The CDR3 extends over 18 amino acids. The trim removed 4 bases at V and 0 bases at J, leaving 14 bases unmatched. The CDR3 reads CSVGKPLTTSGSSYEQYF. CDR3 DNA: TGCAGCGTTGGAAAACCCCTCACTACTAGCGGGAGCTCCTACGAGCAGTACTTC.

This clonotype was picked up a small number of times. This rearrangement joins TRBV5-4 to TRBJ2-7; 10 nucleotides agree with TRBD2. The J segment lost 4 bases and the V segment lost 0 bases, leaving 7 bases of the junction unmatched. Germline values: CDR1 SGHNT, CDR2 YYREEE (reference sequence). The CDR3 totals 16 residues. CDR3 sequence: CASSLAEGLARYEQYF. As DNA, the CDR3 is TGTGCCAGCAGCTTGGCGGAGGGACTAGCGCGGTACGAGCAGTACTTC.

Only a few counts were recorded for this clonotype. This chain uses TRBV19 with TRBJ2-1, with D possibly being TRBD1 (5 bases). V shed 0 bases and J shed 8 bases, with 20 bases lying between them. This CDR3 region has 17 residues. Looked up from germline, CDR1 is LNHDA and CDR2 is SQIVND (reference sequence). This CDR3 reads CASSIDVADPGRDEQFF. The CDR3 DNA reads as TGTGCCAGTAGTATAGATGTGGCGGACCCAGGGCGCGATGAGCAGTTCTTC.

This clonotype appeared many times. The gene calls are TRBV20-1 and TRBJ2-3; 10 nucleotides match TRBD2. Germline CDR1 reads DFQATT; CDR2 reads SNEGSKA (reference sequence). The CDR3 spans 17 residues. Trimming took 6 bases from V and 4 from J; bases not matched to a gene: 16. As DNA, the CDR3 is TGCAGTGCCCCGGGGATCTCTAGCGGGAGTTGGTCAGATACGCAGTATTTT. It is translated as CSAPGISSGSWSDTQYF.

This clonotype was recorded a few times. CDR3 residues: CSVGGGMSYNEQFF. DNA for the CDR3: TGCAGCGTTGGAGGCGGGATGTCCTACAATGAGCAGTTCTTC. V gene TRBV29-1 combines with J gene TRBJ2-1; D is perhaps TRBD2 (6 bases). CDR1 is SQVTM, CDR2 ANQGSEA, per germline. V lost 4 bases and J lost 1, with 11 bases in between. The CDR3 extends over 14 amino acids.

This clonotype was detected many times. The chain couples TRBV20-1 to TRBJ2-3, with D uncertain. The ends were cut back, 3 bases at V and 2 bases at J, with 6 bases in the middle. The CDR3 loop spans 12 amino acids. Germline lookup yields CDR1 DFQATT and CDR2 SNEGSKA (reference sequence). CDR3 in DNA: TGCAGTGCTAGTTATCCCACAGATACGCAGTATTTT. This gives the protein CSASYPTDTQYF.

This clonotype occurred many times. CDR3 amino acids: CASSKARKGGEQFF. CDR3 sequence (DNA): TGTGCCAGCAGCAAAGCTCGGAAGGGGGGTGAGCAGTTCTTC. The chain couples TRBV21-1 to TRBJ2-1; TRBD1 was called by the table and not checked on the DNA. TRBV21-1 is labeled a pseudogene. This CDR3 has 14 amino acids.

The CDR3 loop reads CASSQETSGRALRYNEQFF. The CDR3 DNA is TGCGCCAGCAGCCAAGAGACTAGCGGGAGGGCCCTCCGGTACAATGAGCAGTTCTTC. V usage is TRBV4-1 and J usage is TRBJ2-1, with TRBD2 matching over 14 bases. This CDR3 comprises 19 residues. CDR1 is MGHRA, CDR2 YSYEKL, per germline. The V segment lost 0 bases and the J segment 4 bases; nucleotides outside the gene matches: 8.

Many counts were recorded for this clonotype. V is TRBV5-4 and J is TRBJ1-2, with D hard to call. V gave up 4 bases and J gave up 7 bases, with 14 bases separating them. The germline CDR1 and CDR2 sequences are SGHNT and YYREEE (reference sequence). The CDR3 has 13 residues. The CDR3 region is CASSPVGSSGYTF. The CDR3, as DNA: TGTGCCAGCAGCCCGGTGGGGTCATCTGGCTACACCTTC. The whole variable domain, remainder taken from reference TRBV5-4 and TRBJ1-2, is ETGVTQSPTHLIKTRGQQVTLRCSSQSGHNTVSWYQQALGQGPQFIFQYYREEENGRGNFPPRFSGLQFPNYSSELNVNALELDDSALYLCASSPVGSSGYTFGSGTRLTVV.

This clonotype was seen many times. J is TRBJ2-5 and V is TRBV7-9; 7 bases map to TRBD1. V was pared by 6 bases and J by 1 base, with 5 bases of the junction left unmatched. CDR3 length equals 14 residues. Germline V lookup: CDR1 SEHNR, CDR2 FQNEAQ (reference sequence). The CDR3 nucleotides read TGTGCCAGCAGTCGACAGGGCAGCCAAGAGACCCAGTACTTC. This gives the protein CASSRQGSQETQYF.

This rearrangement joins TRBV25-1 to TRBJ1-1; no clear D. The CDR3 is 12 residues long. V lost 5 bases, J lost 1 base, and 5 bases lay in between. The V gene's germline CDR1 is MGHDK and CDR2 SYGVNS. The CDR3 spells CASSPPNTEAFF. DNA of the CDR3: TGTGCCAGCAGTCCACCGAACACTGAAGCTTTCTTT.

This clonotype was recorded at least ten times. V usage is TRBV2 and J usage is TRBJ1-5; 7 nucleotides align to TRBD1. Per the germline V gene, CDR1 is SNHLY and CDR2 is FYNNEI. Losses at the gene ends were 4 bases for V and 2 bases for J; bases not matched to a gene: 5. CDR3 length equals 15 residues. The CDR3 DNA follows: TGTGCCAGCAGTGCCTTTGACAGGGGCAATCAGCCCCAGCATTTT. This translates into CASSAFDRGNQPQHF.